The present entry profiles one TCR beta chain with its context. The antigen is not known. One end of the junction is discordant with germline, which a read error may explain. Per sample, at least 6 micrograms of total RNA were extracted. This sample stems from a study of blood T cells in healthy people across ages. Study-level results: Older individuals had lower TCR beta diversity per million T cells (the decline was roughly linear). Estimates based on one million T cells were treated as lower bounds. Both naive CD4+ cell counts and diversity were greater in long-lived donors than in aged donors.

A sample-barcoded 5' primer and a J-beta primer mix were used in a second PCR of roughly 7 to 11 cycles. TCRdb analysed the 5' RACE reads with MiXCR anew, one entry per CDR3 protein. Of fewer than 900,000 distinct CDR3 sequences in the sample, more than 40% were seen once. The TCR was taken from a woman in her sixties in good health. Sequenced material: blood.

The CDR3: CASSPGQGPLRSDGCTF. The CDR3 coding sequence is TGTGCCAGCAGCCCCGGACAGGGCCCCTTGAGGTCGGACGGCTGCACCTTC. This chain links TRBV7-3 with TRBJ1-2; 8 bases map to TRBD1. CDR1 and CDR2 from the germline V gene are SGHTA and FQGTGA. CDR3 length: 17 residues.